Reported below is one TCR beta chain. With 1 base removed from V and 10 bases from J, the gap between germline ends came to 16 bases. The CDR3 consists of 15 residues. PCR was performed a second time for about 7 to 11 cycles using a sample-barcoded 5' primer and a J-beta primer mix. Each cDNA molecule, via a template-switch adaptor with 12 random nucleotides, was tagged. MiXCR, applied by TCRdb to the 5' RACE reads, yields one record per CDR3 protein. The data hold about 570,000 distinct CDR3 sequences, with roughly a quarter observed a single time. This record comes from a study of blood T cells in healthy people across ages.

This receptor was identified in a woman aged 70 to 79 in good health. V is TRBV12-3 or TRBV12-4 and J is TRBJ1-4; D is ambiguous. Sequenced sample: blood. CDR3 DNA: TGTGCCAGCAGTTTAGATATCCCTAGAGGGAGAAAACTGTTTTTT. Protein product: CASSLDIPRGRKLFF.